The 8 T cell receptor beta chains below were found in one sample sequenced in a study of control samples from healthy donors and cancer patients. TCRdb's copy holds only in-frame clones and misses some; the assay was immunoSEQ multiplex PCR. Found here are around 110,000 clones, 88% of them singletons; the top ten hold around 2.5%. Sample: blood. The receptors shown here come from a woman in her 70s in good health.

This chain joins TRBV6-1 and TRBJ2-7; 7 nucleotides line up with TRBD2. CDR3 length: 15 amino acids. V lost 1 base to trimming and J lost 2 bases; unmatched junction nucleotides: 5. CDR1 is MNHNS, CDR2 SASEGT, per germline. The CDR3 DNA sequence: TGTGCCAGCAGTGAAGTGTACGGGGGGACCTACGAGCAGTACTTC. It translates to CASSEVYGGTYEQYF.

This chain uses TRBV3-1 (or the pseudogene TRBV3-2) with TRBJ1-1; D is unresolved. Germline assignment: CDR1 LGHDT and CDR2 YNNKEL (reference sequence). The germline V and J ends were trimmed by 0 bases and 1 base, with 6 bases remaining between them. The CDR3 totals 14 residues. The CDR3 region has the DNA TGTGCCAGCAGCCAAGAGGCCGCGAACACTGAAGCTTTCTTT. Encoded protein: CASSQEAANTEAFF.

CDR3 sequence reads: CASGRSSGNTIYF. The CDR3 coding sequence is TGTGCCAGCGGACGTTCCTCTGGAAACACCATATATTTT. V and J are TRBV6-5 and TRBJ1-3; D is unresolved. The V gene's germline CDR1 is MNHEY and CDR2 SVGAGI. The CDR3 covers 13 residues. The germline V and J ends were trimmed by 8 bases and 0 bases, with 8 bases remaining between them.

A note on this clone: At the DNA level, this CDR3 is encoded by other sequences in the same sample as well. This rearrangement joins TRBV11-2 to TRBJ1-4, with 10 bases aligning to TRBD1. This CDR3 is 14 amino acids long. Losses at the gene ends were 3 bases for V and 8 bases for J; bases not matched to a gene: 3. Germline CDR1 reads SGHAT; CDR2 reads FQNNGV. The CDR3 spells CASSFDRGREKLFF. The CDR3 nucleotides read TGTGCCAGCAGCTTCGACAGGGGGCGGGAAAAACTGTTTTTT. The variable domain in full, with the rest retrieved from reference TRBV11-2 and TRBJ1-4, is EAGVAQSPRYKIIEKRQSVAFWCNPISGHATLYWYQQILGQGPKLLIQFQNNGVVDDSQLPKDRFSAERLKGVDSTLKIQPAKLEDSAVYLCASSFDRGREKLFFGSGTQLSVL.

The chain recombines TRBV7-9 with TRBJ2-3; 7 positions match TRBD1. Germline trimming cut 2 bases from V and 4 bases from J; bases unmatched to any gene: 6. Germline CDR1 reads SEHNR; CDR2 reads FQNEAQ (reference sequence). There are 15 residues in the CDR3. CDR3 loop: CASSLTRGQADTQYF. CDR3 bases: TGTGCCAGCAGCTTAACGAGGGGGCAAGCAGATACGCAGTATTTT.

With regard to this clone: At one end the junction does not follow the germline gene, possibly because of a read error. This chain links TRBV5-1 with TRBJ2-5; D not resolved. The germline V gene encodes CDR1 SGHRS and CDR2 YFSETQ. The CDR3 covers 15 residues. The CDR3 protein is CASSRDGRYQKTQYF. The CDR3 region has the DNA TGCGCCAGCAGTCGCGACGGACGGTACCAAAAGACCCAGTACTTC. The full variable domain, completed using reference TRBV5-1 and TRBJ2-5, is KAGVTQTPRYLIKTRGQQVTLSCSPISGHRSVSWYQQTPGQGLQFLFEYFSETQRNKGNFPGRFSGRQFSNSRSEMNVSTLELGDSALYLCASSRDGRYQKTQYFGPGTRLLVL.

The chain recombines TRBV12-3 or TRBV12-4 with TRBJ1-6; D remains ambiguous. The CDR3 consists of 13 residues. The V and J ends lost 7 bases and 6 bases respectively, with 10 bases between them. CDR3 loop: CASKTAPNSPLHF. CDR3 coding DNA: TGTGCCAGCAAGACGGCCCCTAATTCACCCCTCCACTTT.

The chain couples TRBV3-1 (or the pseudogene TRBV3-2) to TRBJ1-1; unclear D gene. The germline V and J ends were trimmed by 0 bases and 8 bases, with 10 bases remaining between them. CDR1 is LGHDT and CDR2 is YNNKEL in the germline V gene (reference sequence). This CDR3 spans 13 amino acids. Written as DNA, the CDR3 is TGTGCCAGCAGCCAAGAAGCGAGAAAAGAAGCTTTCTTT. The encoded protein is CASSQEARKEAFF.